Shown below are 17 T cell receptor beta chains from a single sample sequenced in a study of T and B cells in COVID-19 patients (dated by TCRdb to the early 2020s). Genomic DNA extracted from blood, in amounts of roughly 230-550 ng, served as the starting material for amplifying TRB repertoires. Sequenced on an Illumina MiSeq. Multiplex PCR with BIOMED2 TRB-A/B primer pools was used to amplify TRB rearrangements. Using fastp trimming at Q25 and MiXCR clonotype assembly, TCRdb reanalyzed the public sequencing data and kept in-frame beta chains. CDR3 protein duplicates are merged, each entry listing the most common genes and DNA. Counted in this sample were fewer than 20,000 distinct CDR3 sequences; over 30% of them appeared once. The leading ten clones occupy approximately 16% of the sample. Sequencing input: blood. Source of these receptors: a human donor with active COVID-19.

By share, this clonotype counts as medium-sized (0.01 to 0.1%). The CDR3 reads CASSITTSGGATQYF. In DNA form, the CDR3 reads TGTGCCAGTAGTATAACGACTAGCGGGGGGGCTACGCAGTATTTT. V gene TRBV19 combines with J gene TRBJ2-3; 14 bases are a match to TRBD2. This CDR3 is 15 amino acids long. With 2 bases clipped from V and 8 bases from J, the junction kept 3 bases outside the gene matches. Germline CDR1 is LNHDA and CDR2 is SQIVND (reference sequence).

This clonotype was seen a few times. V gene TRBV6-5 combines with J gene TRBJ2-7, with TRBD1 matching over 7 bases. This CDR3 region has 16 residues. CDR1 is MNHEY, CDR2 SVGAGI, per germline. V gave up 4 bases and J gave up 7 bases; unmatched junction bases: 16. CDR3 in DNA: TGTGCCAGCAGTTCACCACCGTGGACAGGAACGGGTGAGCAGTACTTC. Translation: CASSSPPWTGTGEQYF.

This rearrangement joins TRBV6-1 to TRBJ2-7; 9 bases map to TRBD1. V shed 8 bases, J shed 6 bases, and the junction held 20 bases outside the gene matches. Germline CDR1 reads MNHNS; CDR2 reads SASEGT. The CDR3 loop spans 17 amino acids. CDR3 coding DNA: TGTGCCAGCGGACTCACGTCGGAACAGGGGGCGCCAGGCGAGCAGTACGTC. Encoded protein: CASGLTSEQGAPGEQYV.

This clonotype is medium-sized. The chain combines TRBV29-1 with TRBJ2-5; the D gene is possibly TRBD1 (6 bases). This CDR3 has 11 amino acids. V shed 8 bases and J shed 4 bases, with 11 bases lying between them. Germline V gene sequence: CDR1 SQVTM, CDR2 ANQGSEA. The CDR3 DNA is TGCAGCTGTAGCAGGGGAGAGACCCAGTACTTC. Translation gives CSCSRGETQYF.

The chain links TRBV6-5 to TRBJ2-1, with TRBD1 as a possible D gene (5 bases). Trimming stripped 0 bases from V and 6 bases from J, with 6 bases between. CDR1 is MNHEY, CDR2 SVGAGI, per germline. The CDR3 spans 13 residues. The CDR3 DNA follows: TGTGCCAGCAGTTACTCAGGGGCCAATGAGCAGTTCTTC. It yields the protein CASSYSGANEQFF.

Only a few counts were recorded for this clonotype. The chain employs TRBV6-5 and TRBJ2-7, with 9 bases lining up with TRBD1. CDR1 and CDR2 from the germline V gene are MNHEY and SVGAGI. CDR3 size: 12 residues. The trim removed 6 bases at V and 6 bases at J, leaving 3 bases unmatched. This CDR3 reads CASRLTGGEQYV. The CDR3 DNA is TGTGCCAGCAGGTTGACAGGGGGCGAGCAGTACGTC.

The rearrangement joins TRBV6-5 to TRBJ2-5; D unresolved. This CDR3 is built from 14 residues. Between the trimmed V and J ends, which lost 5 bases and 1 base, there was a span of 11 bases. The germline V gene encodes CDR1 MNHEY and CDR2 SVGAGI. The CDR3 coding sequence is TGTGCCAGCAGTCGACAAAGCGTCCAAGAGACCCAGTACTTC. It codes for CASSRQSVQETQYF.

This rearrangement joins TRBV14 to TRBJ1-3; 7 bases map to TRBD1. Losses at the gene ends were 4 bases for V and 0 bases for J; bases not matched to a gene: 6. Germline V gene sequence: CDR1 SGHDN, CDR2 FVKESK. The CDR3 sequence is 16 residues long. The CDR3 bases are TGTGCCAGCAGCCTGAGGGGGCTCGGCTCTGGAAACACCATATATTTT. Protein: CASSLRGLGSGNTIYF.

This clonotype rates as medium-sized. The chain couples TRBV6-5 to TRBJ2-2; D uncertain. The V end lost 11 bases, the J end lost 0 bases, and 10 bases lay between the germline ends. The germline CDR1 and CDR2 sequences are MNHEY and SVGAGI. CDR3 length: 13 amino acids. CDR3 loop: CAGWDSNTGELFF. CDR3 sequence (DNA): TGTGCCGGCTGGGATTCGAACACCGGGGAGCTGTTTTTT.

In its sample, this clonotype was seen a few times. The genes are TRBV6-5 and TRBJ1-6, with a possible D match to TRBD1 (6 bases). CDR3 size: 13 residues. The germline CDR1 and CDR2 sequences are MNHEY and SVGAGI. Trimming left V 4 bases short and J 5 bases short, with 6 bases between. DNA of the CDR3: TGTGCCAGCAGTTGGGACAATAATTCACCCCTCCACTTT. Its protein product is CASSWDNNSPLHF.

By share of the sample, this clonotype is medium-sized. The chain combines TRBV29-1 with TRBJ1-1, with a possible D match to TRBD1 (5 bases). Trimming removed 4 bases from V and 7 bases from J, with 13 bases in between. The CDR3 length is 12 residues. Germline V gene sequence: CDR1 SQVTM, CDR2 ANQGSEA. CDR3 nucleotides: TGCAGCGTTGCACAGGCCACCAGTGAAGCTTTCTTT. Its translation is CSVAQATSEAFF.

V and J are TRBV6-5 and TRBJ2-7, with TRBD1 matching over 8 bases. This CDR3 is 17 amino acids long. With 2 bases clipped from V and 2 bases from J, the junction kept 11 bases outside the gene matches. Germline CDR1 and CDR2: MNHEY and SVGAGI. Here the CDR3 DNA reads TGTGCCAGCAGTTACGTCTTTACCGTGACAGGGGCCTACGAGCAGTACTTC. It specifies CASSYVFTVTGAYEQYF.

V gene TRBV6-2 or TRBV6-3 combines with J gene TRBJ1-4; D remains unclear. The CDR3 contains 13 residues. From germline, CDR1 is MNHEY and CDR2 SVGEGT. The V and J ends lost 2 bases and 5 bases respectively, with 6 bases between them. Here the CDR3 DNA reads TGTGCCAGCAGTTACATGACAAATGAAAAACTGTTTTTT. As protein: CASSYMTNEKLFF.

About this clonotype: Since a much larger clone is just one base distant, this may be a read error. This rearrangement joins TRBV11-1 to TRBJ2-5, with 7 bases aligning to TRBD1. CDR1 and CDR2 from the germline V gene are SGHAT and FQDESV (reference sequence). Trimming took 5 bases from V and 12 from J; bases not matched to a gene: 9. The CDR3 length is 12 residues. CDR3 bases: TGTGCCAGCAGCACTACAGGGGTACGTGAGTACTTC. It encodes CASSTTGVREYF.

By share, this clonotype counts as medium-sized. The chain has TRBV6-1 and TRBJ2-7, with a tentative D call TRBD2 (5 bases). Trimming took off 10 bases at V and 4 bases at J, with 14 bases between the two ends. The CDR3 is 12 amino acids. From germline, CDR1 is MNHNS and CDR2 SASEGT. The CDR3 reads CATTGMSYEQYV. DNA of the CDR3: TGTGCCACCACCGGGATGAGTTACGAGCAGTACGTC.

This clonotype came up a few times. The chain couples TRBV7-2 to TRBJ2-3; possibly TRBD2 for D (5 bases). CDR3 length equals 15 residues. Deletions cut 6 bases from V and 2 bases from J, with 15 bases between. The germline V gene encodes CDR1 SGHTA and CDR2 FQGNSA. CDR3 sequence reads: CASSPSGYPTDTQYF. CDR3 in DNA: TGTGCCAGCAGTCCCAGCGGATATCCCACAGATACGCAGTATTTT.

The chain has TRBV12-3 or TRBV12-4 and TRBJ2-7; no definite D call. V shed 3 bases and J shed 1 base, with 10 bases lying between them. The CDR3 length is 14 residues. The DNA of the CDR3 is TGTGCCAGCAGTTTCTCAGCTGATTCCTACGAGCAGTACTTC. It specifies CASSFSADSYEQYF.